This record concerns one TCR beta chain sequence. CDR1 is SGHAT, CDR2 FQNNGV, per germline. V was clipped by 6 bases and J by 5 bases; unmatched bases: 9. The CDR3 consists of 17 residues. The data were obtained in a study of blood T cell repertoires in COVID-19. Generated by immunoSEQ multiplex PCR, the TCRdb table keeps only in-frame clones and is missing some. The top ten clones hold roughly 1% of a sample with some 300,000 clones, about 90% of them seen once. This clonotype was sampled from a woman aged 40 to 50 with COVID-19, enrolled during active disease. V is TRBV11-2 and J is TRBJ1-6; 11 bases align to TRBD1. Sequencing input: peripheral blood. CDR3 in amino acids: CASRDTLDRGHNSPLHF. Written as DNA, the CDR3 is TGTGCCAGCAGGGACACGTTGGACAGGGGGCATAATTCACCCCTCCACTTT.